Presented here are 22 T cell receptor beta chains from one specimen sequenced in a study of cytomegalovirus exposure and HLA in healthy donors. The PCR contained 60 Vbeta and 13 Jbeta primers. Data came from immunoSEQ multiplex PCR; TCRdb stores just in-frame clones and leaves some out. The sample holds some 150,000 clones, more than 65% seen once. Sample: PBMCs. These receptor sequences come from a man over 45 in good health and CMV-seropositive.

The J gene is TRBJ1-6, the V gene TRBV19; tentative D call: TRBD1 (6 bases). This CDR3 is built from 15 residues. V lost 7 bases and J lost 6, with 16 bases in between. Germline V CDR1 and CDR2: LNHDA, SQIVND (reference sequence). CDR3 protein: CASTPRDRSNSPLHF. The CDR3 DNA follows: TGTGCCAGTACCCCCAGAGACAGGAGTAATTCACCCCTCCACTTT.

The chain has TRBV7-9 and TRBJ2-4; D perhaps matches TRBD1 (5 bases). CDR1 and CDR2 from the germline V gene are SEHNR and FQNEAQ (reference sequence). Trimming left V 7 bases short and J 1 base short, with 5 bases between. There are 12 residues in the CDR3. Written as DNA, the CDR3 is TGTGCCAGCAAGGGGGCCAAAAACATTCAGTACTTC. The encoded protein is CASKGAKNIQYF.

The J gene is TRBJ2-7, the V gene TRBV6-4; 9 bases line up with TRBD1. Trimming removed 6 bases from V and 5 bases from J; junction bases left unmatched: 8. CDR1 is MRHNA and CDR2 is SNTAGT in the germline V gene. This CDR3 is built from 14 residues. The CDR3 DNA reads TGTGCCAGCAGGACGGAACAGGGGGCCCACGAGCAGTACTTC. Translating gives CASRTEQGAHEQYF.

The chain recombines TRBV5-1 with TRBJ2-5, with D tentatively TRBD2 (5 bases). V lost 1 base and J 1 base, leaving 8 bases between the germline ends. Germline CDR1 SGHRS, CDR2 YFSETQ. CDR3 length: 14 amino acids. CDR3 loop: CASSLSSGQETQYF. In DNA form, the CDR3 reads TGCGCCAGCAGCTTGTCCAGCGGCCAAGAGACCCAGTACTTC.

J is TRBJ2-6 and V is TRBV28, with 7 nucleotides matching TRBD1. The CDR3 is made up of 15 amino acids. V lost 5 bases to trimming and J lost 9 bases; unmatched junction nucleotides: 10. Germline CDR1 reads MDHEN; CDR2 reads SYDVKM. CDR3 nucleotide sequence: TGTGCCAGCAGTATACCGGGACAGCGGCTCAACGTCCTGACTTTC. Amino acid sequence: CASSIPGQRLNVLTF.

This chain joins TRBV5-1 and TRBJ2-3, with a possible D match to TRBD2 (6 bases). CDR1 and CDR2 (germline): SGHRS, YFSETQ. The CDR3 is 16 residues long. V lost 5 bases, J lost 4 bases, and 20 bases lay in between. The CDR3 DNA reads as TGCGCCAGCAGTCCGGAGCCCGGGAGAGGGGCAGATACGCAGTATTTT. Amino acid sequence: CASSPEPGRGADTQYF.

The chain is built from TRBV28 and TRBJ2-7; D is undetermined. This CDR3 is built from 10 residues. The germline gives CDR1 MDHEN, CDR2 SYDVKM. The germline V and J ends were trimmed by 6 bases and 3 bases, with 3 bases remaining between them. The CDR3 coding sequence is TGTGCCAGCAGCAACTACGAGCAGTACTTC. This gives the protein CASSNYEQYF.

In regard to this clone: At one of its ends the junction is not consistent with the germline gene, which may arise from a read error. The chain recombines TRBV6-6 with TRBJ2-3; 9 bases line up with TRBD2. This CDR3 is built from 16 residues. Looked up from germline, CDR1 is MNHNY and CDR2 is SVGAGI (reference sequence). In nucleotides, the CDR3 is TGTGCCAGCAGTCCGCCGACTAGCGGAAACACAGATACGCGGTATTTT. Translated: CASSPPTSGNTDTRYF.

The chain employs TRBV28 and TRBJ2-7; 8 bases are shared with TRBD1. The junction had 19 bases not matched to a gene; V was cut back by 5 bases and J by 7 bases. Germline loops: CDR1 MDHEN, CDR2 SYDVKM. The CDR3 extends over 17 amino acids. CDR3 residues: CASSTTRRSGGRGEQYF. The DNA for the CDR3 is TGTGCCAGCAGTACGACCCGCCGCTCAGGGGGCAGGGGGGAGCAGTACTTC.

In DNA, the CDR3 is TGTGCCAGCAGCCAAGAGGCCGCGGGAATCTACAATGAGCAGTTCTTC. This encodes CASSQEAAGIYNEQFF. The chain has TRBV4-2 and TRBJ2-1; the D gene is possibly TRBD2 (6 bases). V was pared by 0 bases and J by 3 bases, with 12 bases between. From germline, CDR1 is LGHNA and CDR2 YNFKEQ. The CDR3 loop spans 16 amino acids.

This sequence joins TRBV7-9 and TRBJ1-3; D not resolved. This CDR3 comprises 14 residues. V lost 1 base and J 2 bases, leaving 6 bases between the germline ends. In germline, CDR1 is SEHNR, CDR2 FQNEAQ (reference sequence). The CDR3 sequence: CASSLGPAGNTIYF. Written as DNA, the CDR3 is TGTGCCAGCAGCTTAGGGCCAGCTGGAAACACCATATATTTT.

The chain links TRBV19 to TRBJ2-7; the D gene is possibly TRBD2 (6 bases). V was shortened by 2 bases and J by 0 bases, with 11 bases between the two germline ends. Germline V CDR1 and CDR2: LNHDA, SQIVND (reference sequence). The CDR3 is 15 residues long. The CDR3 reads CASSISRGASYEQYF. CDR3 nucleotides: TGTGCCAGTAGTATATCTCGCGGGGCCTCCTACGAGCAGTACTTC.

The gene calls are TRBV5-1 and TRBJ1-4; D remains unclear. V was clipped by 0 bases and J by 5 bases, with 5 bases between them. This CDR3 spans 13 amino acids. Germline V gene data show CDR1 as SGHRS and CDR2 as YFSETQ. The CDR3: CASSLGGNEKLFF. In nucleotides, the CDR3 is TGCGCCAGCAGCTTGGGCGGGAATGAAAAACTGTTTTTT.

CDR3 DNA: TGTGCCAGCAGTTCGGGACAGAGCAATCAGCCCCAGCATTTT. This codes for CASSSGQSNQPQHF. This sequence joins TRBV28 and TRBJ1-5, with 7 bases identical to TRBD1. Germline CDR1 MDHEN, CDR2 SYDVKM. The CDR3 is made up of 14 amino acids. Trimming took 4 bases from V and 1 from J; bases not matched to a gene: 1. The complete variable domain, with remaining parts taken from reference TRBV28 and TRBJ1-5, reads DVKVTQSSRYLVKRTGEKVFLECVQDMDHENMFWYRQDPGLGLRLIYFSYDVKMKEKGDIPEGYSVSREKKERFSLILESASTNQTSMYLCASSSGQSNQPQHFGDGTRLSIL.

The gene calls are TRBV5-1 and TRBJ1-5, with 10 bases aligning to TRBD1. With V trimmed by 2 bases and J by 7 bases, 3 bases remained unmatched. Per the germline V gene, CDR1 is SGHRS and CDR2 is YFSETQ. The CDR3 is made up of 14 amino acids. The chain's CDR3 is CASSFGTGEQPQHF. The CDR3 bases are TGCGCCAGCAGCTTTGGGACAGGGGAGCAGCCCCAGCATTTT.

The chain joins TRBV6-1 to TRBJ1-2; D is unresolved. CDR1 and CDR2 from the germline V gene are MNHNS and SASEGT. The CDR3 runs 15 residues. V gave up 1 base and J gave up 0 bases, with 9 bases separating them. The CDR3 nucleotides are TGTGCCAGCAGTGAAGTCCGGAGAACTAACTATGGCTACACCTTC. Translating it yields CASSEVRRTNYGYTF.

This clone occurred once. The J gene is TRBJ2-3, the V gene TRBV6-6; D is ambiguous. CDR3 length equals 14 residues. Germline CDR1 is MNHNY and CDR2 is SVGAGI (reference sequence). V was cut by 7 bases and J by 0 bases, with 11 bases left in between. The CDR3 coding sequence is TGTGCCAGCACCCACTACTCTAGCACAGATACGCAGTATTTT. Its protein product is CASTHYSSTDTQYF.

This rearrangement joins TRBV29-1 to TRBJ1-2, with 10 positions matching TRBD1. Germline-derived CDR1 and CDR2 are SQVTM and ANQGSEA. This CDR3 is 17 amino acids long. V dropped 3 bases and J dropped 6; count of bases not matched to a gene: 16. Here the CDR3 DNA reads TGCAGCGTTGACAATAGGTTTGGGGACAGGGGCAGAAATGGCTACACCTTC. This sequence encodes CSVDNRFGDRGRNGYTF.

This clone appeared a few times. V usage is TRBV2 and J usage is TRBJ2-5; 7 nucleotides align to TRBD2. V shed 7 bases and J 3 bases; nucleotides not matched to a gene: 5. Per the germline V gene, CDR1 is SNHLY and CDR2 is FYNNEI. The CDR3 has 13 residues. The CDR3 protein is CASTRREEETQYF. The CDR3 region has the DNA TGTGCCAGCACCCGACGGGAGGAAGAGACCCAGTACTTC. Together with reference TRBV2 and TRBJ2-5, the CDR3 gives the full variable domain: EPEVTQTPSHQVTQMGQEVILRCVPISNHLYFYWYRQILGQKVEFLVSFYNNEISEKSEIFDDQFSVERPDGSNFTLKIRSTKLEDSAMYFCASTRREEETQYFGPGTRLLVL.

This sequence joins TRBV19 and TRBJ2-5, with 8 nucleotides matching TRBD2. Germline lookup yields CDR1 LNHDA and CDR2 SQIVND (reference sequence). V trimming: 6 bases; J trimming: 5 bases; junction bases outside the gene matches: 8. This CDR3 has 14 residues. The CDR3 loop is CASSPIAGSETQYF. The CDR3 DNA reads as TGTGCCAGTAGCCCTATAGCGGGATCGGAGACCCAGTACTTC.

J is TRBJ1-3 and V is TRBV28; D might be TRBD1 (6 bases). Germline CDR1 and CDR2: MDHEN and SYDVKM. V lost 5 bases to trimming and J lost 1 base, with 12 bases between them. This CDR3 has 15 residues. CDR3 in amino acids: CASSLPQGSGNTIYF. CDR3 sequence (DNA): TGTGCCAGCAGTCTCCCCCAGGGGTCTGGAAACACCATATATTTT.

V and J are TRBV2 and TRBJ2-1; possibly TRBD2 for D (5 bases). Trimming cost V 5 bases and J 0 bases, with 17 bases left between them. The germline CDR1 and CDR2 sequences are SNHLY and FYNNEI. This CDR3 has 17 residues. CDR3 sequence: CASSLLPLAYSYNEQFF. The CDR3 coding sequence is TGTGCCAGCAGTCTATTACCATTAGCGTACTCCTACAATGAGCAGTTCTTC.